This TCR beta chain was recovered during a study of circulating CD8 cells and anti-PD-1 response in melanoma. Study-wide context: Non-responders showed stable or progressive disease; responders showed complete or partial response.

The QIAseq Immune Repertoire TCR panel built the libraries from approximately 15 ng of total RNA. TCRdb ran MiXCR on the reads and lists one entry per CDR3 protein. The data show several hundred distinct CDR3 sequences, 7% to 9.5% seen once. V lost 8 bases, J lost 3 bases, and 8 bases lay in between. Germline values: CDR1 SGHTA, CDR2 FQGTGA. This CDR3 is 11 amino acids long. By proportion, this clonotype is large. Live CD3+CD8+TCRalphabeta+ cells were sorted into four subsets by PD-1 and/or TIGIT. The rearrangement uses TRBV7-3 and TRBJ2-7; no reliable D call. The sequenced sample was CD8+ T cells from PBMCs, obtained at baseline or after one month of anti-PD-1 therapy (not recorded which). The receptor's source is a human donor with melanoma. CDR3 sequence: CASGDNYEQYF. For the CDR3, the DNA is TGTGCCAGCGGTGATAACTACGAGCAGTACTTC.